The present entry profiles one TCR beta chain with its context. No cognate antigen has been identified for it. The record has no base qualities; no much larger clone is one base away. TCRbeta CDR3 regions were amplified from genomic DNA by means of the immunoSEQ Assay, a bias-controlled multiplex PCR. In the source study's methods: The number of nucleated cells in each sample was estimated by amplification of reference gene primers within the assay. Sequence reads were collapsed and filtered to measure the absolute abundance of every unique TCRbeta CDR3 rearrangement. For each sample, productive Simpson clonality was calculated as the square root of Simpson's diversity index over productive rearrangements. Drawn from immuneACCESS, this table holds only the in-frame rearrangements with V and J called that TCRdb kept. Clones are partly lost; checked studies trace under half to an unresolved V gene and leave the rest unexplained. D and trimming come from the DNA, and the V and J calls and clone size come from that table. The sample data list about 39,000 clones, and 65% to 90% of these were observed just once. The ten largest clonotypes hold more than 8% of the sample.

The data originate from a study of blood T cell repertoires in COVID-19 (dated by TCRdb to 2018 to 2021). Regarding the research as a whole: Samples from collaborators originated in the United States, Italy and Spain and spanned both the acute and convalescent phases of COVID-19. The material from the prospective study consisted of cDNA or gDNA derived from T cells, B-cell-depleted T cells, or PBMCs. Subjects who had been exposed to COVID-19, were actively infected with it, or had recovered from it provided the deeply sampled blood TCRbeta repertoires that made up the dataset. A freely available public database, intended as a resource for researchers studying the immune response to SARS-CoV-2, is where the repertoires were released. Samples came from the ongoing ImmuneRACE study (first 160 participants) plus 1,254 subjects from 6 global collaborators. A de-identified subject ID, COVID-19 status, age in years and sex were almost always included in the sample metadata. Where available, HLA class I and class II types were taken from metadata supplied by the sample provider and were not determined by assay-based typing.

Looking up the germline V gene yields CDR1 MGHRA and CDR2 YSYEKL. V loses 4 bases, J loses 10 bases, and the germline ends lie 17 bases apart. The CDR3 covers 15 residues, taking in both the cysteine and the phenylalanine. Just CDR3 DNA is preserved here, 45 bases in frame from base 1. The investigation overall reported the following: Clinical and demographic metadata were provided uncurated, with the amount varying by source and participant.

Each collaborating institution followed its own protocols to collect whole blood in K2EDTA tubes. For TCRbeta analysis, collaborator samples were shipped as frozen whole blood, as isolated PBMCs, or as DNA extracted from either sample type. This clonotype originated in a human donor in a cohort sampled during active COVID-19. The sequencing input was peripheral blood. The chain couples TRBV4-1 to TRBJ1-6; no D gene can be assigned with confidence. The nucleotide sequence reads TGCGCCAGCAGCCTCAGTCGCAGCGAGAGCTCACCCCTCCACTTT. This translates into CASSLSRSESSPLHF.